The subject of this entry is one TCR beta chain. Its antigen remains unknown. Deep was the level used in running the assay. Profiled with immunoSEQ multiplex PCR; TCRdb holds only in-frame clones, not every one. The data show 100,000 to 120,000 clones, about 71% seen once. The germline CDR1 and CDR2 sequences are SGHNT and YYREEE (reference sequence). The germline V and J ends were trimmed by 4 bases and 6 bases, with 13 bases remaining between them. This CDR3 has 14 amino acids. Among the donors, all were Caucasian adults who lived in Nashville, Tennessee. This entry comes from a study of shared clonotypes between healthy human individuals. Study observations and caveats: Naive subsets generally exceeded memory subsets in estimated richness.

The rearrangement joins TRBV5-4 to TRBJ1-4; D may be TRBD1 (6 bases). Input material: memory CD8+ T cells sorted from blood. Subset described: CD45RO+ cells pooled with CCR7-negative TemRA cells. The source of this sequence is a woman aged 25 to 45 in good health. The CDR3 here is CASSHGGGYEKLFF. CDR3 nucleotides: TGTGCCAGCAGCCATGGGGGGGGCTATGAAAAACTGTTTTTT.